Following are 32 T cell receptor beta chains from one sample sequenced in a study of blood T cell repertoires in COVID-19. Produced via immunoSEQ multiplex PCR; TCRdb's table is partial and in-frame only. The table has roughly 15,000 clones, over 75% seen once. Specimen: peripheral blood. The receptors stem from a man aged 50 to 60 with active COVID-19.

This chain links TRBV11-1 with TRBJ2-1; a weak D match, TRBD1 (6 bases). The CDR3 sequence is 13 residues long. In germline, CDR1 is SGHAT, CDR2 FQDESV (reference sequence). Trimming shortened V by 5 bases and J by 6 bases, and 11 bases separated the two germline ends. CDR3: CASSTGHPNEQFF. For the CDR3, the DNA is TGTGCCAGCAGCACGGGACACCCCAATGAGCAGTTCTTC.

This chain links TRBV30 with TRBJ1-5; no clear D gene. Deletions cut 3 bases from V and 1 base from J, with 13 bases between. Germline lookup yields CDR1 GTSNPN and CDR2 SVGIG (reference sequence). The CDR3 runs 15 residues. DNA for the CDR3: TGTGCCTGGAGGCCAAGCGGAACCAGCAATCAGCCCCAGCATTTT. Protein: CAWRPSGTSNQPQHF.

This chain uses TRBV6-6 with TRBJ2-3; 8 nucleotides agree with TRBD2. J gave up 5 bases and V 5 bases, and 12 bases lay outside the gene matches. CDR1 and CDR2 from the germline V gene are MNHNY and SVGAGI (reference sequence). The CDR3 covers 16 residues. The CDR3 nucleotides are TGTGCCAGCAGTCATTCGACTAGCGTAGGGATAGATACGCAGTATTTT. It is translated as CASSHSTSVGIDTQYF.

The gene calls are TRBV28 and TRBJ2-5; 9 bases match TRBD1. Germline V gene data show CDR1 as MDHEN and CDR2 as SYDVKM. This CDR3 comprises 14 residues. V was pared by 7 bases and J by 3 bases, with 6 bases of the junction left unmatched. The DNA of the CDR3 is TGTGCCAGCACCAGGACAGGGGAAAAAGAGACCCAGTACTTC. Encoded protein: CASTRTGEKETQYF.

The V call is TRBV6-6, the J call TRBJ2-7; D perhaps matches TRBD2 (6 bases). V was shortened by 3 bases and J by 2 bases, with 11 bases between the two germline ends. Per the germline V gene, CDR1 is MNHNY and CDR2 is SVGAGI (reference sequence). The CDR3 runs to 14 residues. CDR3 in amino acids: CASSYGGPTYEQYF. The CDR3 nucleotides are TGTGCCAGCAGTTATGGAGGGCCTACCTACGAGCAGTACTTC.

This chain connects TRBV7-9 to TRBJ2-1, with a weak D call TRBD2 (6 bases). The germline gives CDR1 SEHNR, CDR2 FQNEAQ (reference sequence). V lost 4 bases and J 10 bases, leaving 17 bases between the germline ends. The CDR3 loop spans 14 amino acids. DNA of the CDR3: TGTGCCAGCAGCTCACCGCGGGGAGAGAACGAGCAGTTCTTC. Its protein is CASSSPRGENEQFF.

The chain uses TRBV6-2 or TRBV6-3 and TRBJ2-5; 8 bases align to TRBD1. V lost 5 bases and J lost 0; bases outside the gene matches: 5. There are 15 residues in the CDR3. In germline, CDR1 is MNHEY, CDR2 SVGEGT. CDR3 region: CASSPGTGHQETQYF. The CDR3 region has the DNA TGTGCCAGCAGTCCCGGGACAGGCCACCAAGAGACCCAGTACTTC.

The chain combines TRBV6-2 or TRBV6-3 with TRBJ2-7; D may be TRBD2 (6 bases). The CDR3 is 15 residues long. V was trimmed by 2 bases and J by 0 bases, leaving 11 bases between them. In germline, CDR1 is MNHEY, CDR2 SVGEGT. The CDR3 DNA is TGTGCCAGCAGTTACGTGGGAGGAAGCTCCTACGAGCAGTACTTC. Its translation is CASSYVGGSSYEQYF.

J is TRBJ1-6 and V is TRBV28, with TRBD1 matching over 9 bases. Trimming cost V 5 bases and J 5 bases; bases outside gene matches: 4. Per germline, CDR1 MDHEN and CDR2 SYDVKM. The CDR3 extends over 15 amino acids. The CDR3 DNA sequence: TGTGCCAGCAGTCCCTGGGACAGGGATAATTCACCCCTCCACTTT. Protein: CASSPWDRDNSPLHF.

The J gene is TRBJ2-5, the V gene TRBV28; no definite D call. Trimming cost V 5 bases and J 3 bases, with 4 bases left between them. The CDR3 consists of 11 residues. The germline V gene encodes CDR1 MDHEN and CDR2 SYDVKM. The CDR3 DNA sequence: TGTGCCAGCAGTCGCGAAGAGACCCAGTACTTC. This gives the protein CASSREETQYF.

V and J are TRBV11-3 and TRBJ2-3; 7 bases map to TRBD2. CDR1 is SGHNT and CDR2 is YENEEA in the germline V gene. The CDR3 totals 19 residues. The J segment lost 1 base and the V segment lost 6 bases, leaving 19 bases of the junction unmatched. CDR3 sequence reads: CASSPHPWGGSPRTDTQYF. For the CDR3, the DNA is TGTGCCAGCAGTCCTCATCCCTGGGGGGGGTCCCCTCGCACAGATACGCAGTATTTT. Based on the CDR3 plus reference TRBV11-3 and TRBJ2-3, the full variable domain is EAGVVQSPRYKIIEKKQPVAFWCNPISGHNTLYWYLQNLGQGPELLIRYENEEAVDDSQLPKDRFSAERLKGVDSTLKIQPAELGDSAVYLCASSPHPWGGSPRTDTQYFGPGTRLTVL.

The sample holds a few counts of this clone. The chain couples TRBV28 to TRBJ2-7, with a possible D match to TRBD1 (6 bases). CDR1 and CDR2 from the germline V gene are MDHEN and SYDVKM. CDR3 size: 16 residues. The V end lost 2 bases, the J end lost 5 bases, and 19 bases lay between the germline ends. CDR3 residues: CASSLVSMGARNEQYF. CDR3 DNA: TGTGCCAGCAGTTTAGTTTCAATGGGGGCTCGGAACGAGCAGTACTTC.

This rearrangement joins TRBV3-1 (or the pseudogene TRBV3-2) to TRBJ1-4; D might be TRBD1 (6 bases). The germline V gene has CDR1 LGHDT and CDR2 YNNKEL (reference sequence). With 2 bases removed from V and 3 bases from J, the gap between germline ends came to 13 bases. The CDR3 loop spans 16 amino acids. Here the CDR3 DNA reads TGTGCCAGCAGCCAAAGGGGGAAGACCCCTAATGAAAAACTGTTTTTT. Protein sequence: CASSQRGKTPNEKLFF.

V and J are TRBV28 and TRBJ2-3, with 7 positions matching TRBD1. V gave up 5 bases and J gave up 1 base; unmatched junction bases: 3. The CDR3 consists of 14 residues. CDR1 and CDR2 (germline): MDHEN, SYDVKM. The CDR3 region is CASSPGTGTDTQYF. DNA of the CDR3: TGTGCCAGCAGTCCAGGGACAGGCACAGATACGCAGTATTTT. Variable domain in full (rest from reference TRBV28 and TRBJ2-3): DVKVTQSSRYLVKRTGEKVFLECVQDMDHENMFWYRQDPGLGLRLIYFSYDVKMKEKGDIPEGYSVSREKKERFSLILESASTNQTSMYLCASSPGTGTDTQYFGPGTRLTVL.

The genes are TRBV7-3 and TRBJ1-1; unclear D gene. CDR1 and CDR2 from the germline V gene are SGHTA and FQGTGA. The CDR3 spans 14 residues. Between the trimmed V and J ends, which lost 4 bases and 4 bases, there was a span of 13 bases. CDR3 DNA: TGTGCCAGCAGCTCCGGCGGCAGCCTCACTGAAGCTTTCTTT. This codes for CASSSGGSLTEAFF. Drawing the rest from reference TRBV7-3 and TRBJ1-1, the complete variable domain is GAGVSQTPSNKVTEKGKYVELRCDPISGHTALYWYRQSLGQGPEFLIYFQGTGAADDSGLPNDRFFAVRPEGSVSTLKIQRTERGDSAVYLCASSSGGSLTEAFFGQGTRLTVV.

This clone came up once. This chain links TRBV29-1 with TRBJ2-1; 11 positions agree with TRBD1. The CDR3 totals 13 residues. V trimming: 6 bases; J trimming: 6 bases; junction bases outside the gene matches: 4. The germline V gene encodes CDR1 SQVTM and CDR2 ANQGSEA. The CDR3 region has the DNA TGCAGCGTGGGGACAGGGGGTCGCAATGAGCAGTTCTTC. Translating it yields CSVGTGGRNEQFF.

In this sample, this clone turned up a few times. The chain links TRBV6-2 or TRBV6-3 to TRBJ2-7; D remains ambiguous. Germline-derived CDR1 and CDR2 are MNHEY and SVGEGT. This CDR3 has 14 amino acids. V dropped 2 bases and J dropped 3 bases, with 11 bases sitting between them. The CDR3 sequence is CASSYRSKDYEQYF. CDR3 nucleotides: TGTGCCAGCAGTTACCGCAGTAAAGACTACGAGCAGTACTTC.

The genes are TRBV5-1 and TRBJ2-7; possibly TRBD2 for D (6 bases). Germline CDR1 and CDR2: SGHRS and YFSETQ. The ends were cut back, 5 bases at V and 5 bases at J, with 14 bases in the middle. The CDR3 spans 13 residues. DNA of the CDR3: TGCGCCAGCAGTTCCCCGGCGGGAAACGAGCAGTACTTC. It translates to CASSSPAGNEQYF.

V and J are TRBV20-1 and TRBJ2-5, with D perhaps TRBD1 (6 bases). Deletions cut 3 bases from V and 10 bases from J, with 15 bases between. The CDR3 runs to 12 residues. Per germline, CDR1 DFQATT and CDR2 SNEGSKA (reference sequence). CDR3 in DNA: TGCAGTGCTAGTGACAGGCTGAGCGGCCAGTACTTC. It yields the protein CSASDRLSGQYF.

The rearrangement links TRBV15 to TRBJ2-7; D ambiguous. Germline-derived CDR1 and CDR2 are LNHNV and YYDKDF (reference sequence). The CDR3 covers 14 residues. V dropped 0 bases and J dropped 2 bases, with 8 bases sitting between them. The CDR3 nucleotides read TGTGCCACCAGCAGAGATCCGGGTCCCTACGAGCAGTACTTC. Protein sequence: CATSRDPGPYEQYF. Full variable domain (remainder filled in from reference TRBV15 and TRBJ2-7): DAMVIQNPRYQVTQFGKPVTLSCSQTLNHNVMYWYQQKSSQAPKLLFHYYDKDFNNEADTPDNFQSRRPNTSFCFLDIRSPGLGDTAMYLCATSRDPGPYEQYFGPGTRLTVT.

The chain couples TRBV29-1 to TRBJ2-7; 8 positions match TRBD2. The CDR3 has 19 residues. V shed 0 bases and J 3 bases; nucleotides not matched to a gene: 19. Germline CDR1 is SQVTM and CDR2 is ANQGSEA. The chain's CDR3 is CSVEDGPRGGPITYYEQYF. The CDR3 DNA follows: TGCAGCGTTGAAGATGGCCCCCGGGGGGGCCCTATAACCTACTACGAGCAGTACTTC.

The chain uses TRBV24-1 and TRBJ2-1; maybe TRBD2 (5 bases). V lost 3 bases and J lost 9, with 11 bases in between. The CDR3 covers 13 residues. From germline, CDR1 is KGHDR and CDR2 SFDVKD. The CDR3: CATSDQLVGEQFF. The DNA for the CDR3 is TGTGCCACCAGTGATCAACTAGTTGGTGAGCAGTTCTTC.

This clone has just a few counts. CDR3: CASSSGPSGSLETQYF. The CDR3 bases are TGTGCCAGCAGTTCCGGCCCTAGCGGGAGTTTAGAGACCCAGTACTTC. The V call is TRBV28, the J call TRBJ2-5; TRBD2 matches 10 bases. This CDR3 has 16 residues. After removal of 4 bases from V and 4 bases from J, the junction contained 9 bases not matched to a gene. CDR1 MDHEN and CDR2 SYDVKM come from the germline V gene.

V is TRBV11-2 and J is TRBJ2-5; the D gene is possibly TRBD1 (5 bases). Germline V gene sequence: CDR1 SGHAT, CDR2 FQNNGV. Trimming removed 1 base at V and 1 base at J, with 7 bases between. The CDR3 is 14 amino acids. This CDR3 is CASSLGQIQETQYF. CDR3 coding DNA: TGTGCCAGCAGCTTAGGACAGATCCAAGAGACCCAGTACTTC.

The chain combines TRBV6-6 with TRBJ1-5; a possible D gene is TRBD1 (5 bases). Germline CDR1 and CDR2: MNHNY and SVGAGI (reference sequence). Trimming stripped 6 bases from V and 0 bases from J, with 12 bases between. CDR3 length: 15 amino acids. CDR3 loop: CASSPTQVSNQPQHF. CDR3 bases: TGTGCCAGCAGCCCGACACAGGTTAGCAATCAGCCCCAGCATTTT.

The V gene is TRBV27, the J gene TRBJ2-1; D remains unclear. This CDR3 spans 13 amino acids. V was clipped by 2 bases and J by 4 bases, with 6 bases between them. Germline lookup yields CDR1 MNHEY and CDR2 SMNVEV (reference sequence). Here the CDR3 reads CASSLTEYNEQFF. CDR3 DNA: TGTGCCAGCAGTTTAACGGAGTACAATGAGCAGTTCTTC.

The V call is TRBV19, the J call TRBJ1-3; D is perhaps TRBD1 (6 bases). This CDR3 region has 13 residues. Germline-derived CDR1 and CDR2 are LNHDA and SQIVND (reference sequence). V lost 7 bases, J lost 6 bases, and 13 bases lay in between. CDR3 protein: CASKTGTANTIYF. The CDR3 region has the DNA TGTGCCAGTAAAACAGGGACCGCAAACACCATATATTTT.

This sequence joins TRBV10-3 and TRBJ1-5, with 11 bases identical to TRBD1. CDR1 is ENHRY, CDR2 SYGVKD, per germline. The CDR3 covers 17 residues. The V gene end was trimmed by 4 bases and the J gene end by 9 bases; junction bases not matched to a gene: 14. The CDR3 sequence is CAISGQGPGTGGLPQHF. For the CDR3, the DNA is TGTGCCATCAGTGGGCAGGGCCCCGGGACAGGGGGATTGCCCCAGCATTTT.

CDR3 loop: CASSSDRGYHEQYF. CDR3 DNA: TGTGCCAGTAGTTCGGACAGGGGGTACCACGAGCAGTACTTC. This chain uses TRBV19 with TRBJ2-7; 10 bases are a match to TRBD1. The CDR3 length is 14 residues. CDR1 and CDR2 (germline): LNHDA, SQIVND (reference sequence). J lost 5 bases, V lost 5 bases, and 6 bases had no gene match.

The CDR3, as DNA: TGTGCCAGACTTACGGGAGGTCGTCGGAATGAGCAGTTCTTC. Its protein product is CARLTGGRRNEQFF. The rearrangement joins TRBV3-1 (or the pseudogene TRBV3-2) to TRBJ2-1; 7 bases are a match to TRBD2. This CDR3 has 14 amino acids. Germline V CDR1 and CDR2: LGHDT, YNNKEL (reference sequence). V was pared by 9 bases and J by 7 bases, with 12 bases of the junction left unmatched.

This chain connects TRBV18 to TRBJ2-1; D perhaps matches TRBD1 (6 bases). Looked up from germline, CDR1 is KGHSH and CDR2 is LQKENI. The CDR3 is made up of 14 amino acids. Trimming took off 3 bases at V and 3 bases at J, with 9 bases between the two ends. CDR3 DNA: TGTGCCAGCTCACCGACGGACAGCTACAATGAGCAGTTCTTC. Its protein product is CASSPTDSYNEQFF.

The chain recombines TRBV6-8 with TRBJ1-1, with unresolved D. Germline values: CDR1 MNHGY, CDR2 SAAAGT. The CDR3 has 12 residues. Trimming cost V 3 bases and J 4 bases, with 6 bases left between them. CDR3 in amino acids: CASSYGSTEAFF. The CDR3 nucleotides read TGTGCCAGCAGTTATGGGAGCACTGAAGCTTTCTTT.